This T cell receptor beta chain was sequenced for a study of molecular identifiers for immune sequencing clone quantification. V lost 1 base and J 4 bases, leaving 8 bases between the germline ends. The CDR3 has 13 amino acids. Overall study results and limits: Barcode collisions between identical TCR molecules could shrink estimates of highly expanded clone sizes. Clones above 20 RNA copies contained over 99% of effector molecules and under 1% of naive molecules.

Generation of bulk TCR libraries relied on previously described methods and listed TCR primers. From the PCR reads, TCRdb called clonotypes with MiXCR, one entry per CDR3 protein. The repertoire consists of 100,000 or so distinct CDR3 sequences, with about 35% occurring once and the leading ten covering approximately 3.8%. Worth noting for this clonotype: Its specificity is unknown.

Sorting recovered naive CD8 T cells on a CD8+CD4-CCR7+CD45RA+ profile. The sequencing input was naive CD8+ T cells from blood, with Jurkat cell RNA spiked in. Subset in this sample: FACS-sorted CD8+CD4-CCR7+CD45RA+ naive T cells. The sequence came from a human donor in good health. Some libraries in this study had Jurkat cell RNA spiked in. This chain connects TRBV12-3 or TRBV12-4 to TRBJ2-7, with D unclear. CDR3 region: CASSLGVEYEQYF. DNA for the CDR3: TGTGCCAGCAGTTTAGGGGTAGAATACGAGCAGTACTTC.